This TCR beta chain was recovered during a study of response to subunit inactivated influenza vaccine. TCRdb re-analysed the RT-PCR reads in MiXCR, keeping a single row per CDR3 protein. In the table there are approximately 520,000 distinct CDR3 sequences, over 25% of which are singletons. The CDR3 runs 13 residues. V was clipped by 3 bases and J by 4 bases, with 8 bases between them. This clonotype was counted only a few times. Its specificity is not known. The study, taken as a whole, reports: Seasonal influenza vaccination, on each occasion, was suggested by the authors to recruit few new T cells.

The specimen comprised CD4+ T cells sorted from PBMCs, sampled roughly 5 days after vaccination. The receptor was isolated from a middle-aged man who received an inactivated influenza vaccine. This chain joins TRBV12-3 or TRBV12-4 and TRBJ2-3; D gene ambiguous. The CDR3 sequence: CASSFVGSDTQYF. CDR3 sequence (DNA): TGTGCCAGCAGTTTCGTTGGCTCAGATACGCAGTATTTT.